Sequencing of this TCR beta chain was carried out in a study of T cells in localized non-small cell lung cancer. Study-wide points: Uninvolved adjacent lung had the highest recorded T cell clonality, with tumor below it.

TCRdb's table, derived via immunoSEQ multiplex PCR, lists solely in-frame clones and lacks some. In the table there are 20,000 to 30,000 clones, 80% to 95% of which are singletons. To note about this clone: Its cognate antigen is unknown.

The CDR3 contains 14 residues. Trimming stripped 3 bases from V and 8 bases from J, with 17 bases between. CDR1 and CDR2 from the germline V gene are SGDLS and YYNGEE. The source of this sequence is a woman aged 35 to 70 with stage I lung adenocarcinoma. This chain joins TRBV9 and TRBJ1-2, with D tentatively TRBD1 (6 bases). Here the sequenced sample was peripheral blood, taken before any cancer treatment. This CDR3 is CASSARGRGEGYTF. CDR3 DNA: TGTGCCAGCAGCGCAAGAGGCAGGGGTGAGGGCTACACCTTC.